The T cell receptor beta chain under discussion was sequenced for a study of CXCR3-negative and CXCR3-positive naive CD8 T cells. Points from the study as a whole: TRB CDR3s were more hydrophobic in CXCR3-positive than in CXCR3-negative naive cells.

The CDR3 runs to 15 residues. Germline CDR1 is MDHEN and CDR2 is SYDVKM. The libraries of TRB cDNA were prepared using 5' RACE with UMI labels. TCRdb re-called the 5' RACE reads and gives one entry per CDR3 protein, without DNA. The sample has 130,000 to 150,000 distinct CDR3 sequences; the top ten hold under 0.35%. A word on this clonotype: Its antigen is not identified.

V and J are TRBV28 and TRBJ1-1; the TCRdb D gene call, TRBD1, has no DNA to confirm it. The sample taken for sequencing was naive CXCR3+ CD8+ T cells from blood. Subset here: CD45RO-CCR7+CD27+CD95- naive CD8+ T cells expressing CXCR3 (TNR3+). The clonotype comes from a human donor in good health. Some clones in this sample may be carry-over from other donors' samples. The chain's CDR3 is CASSFLAGGGTEAFF. Combining the CDR3 with reference TRBV28 and TRBJ1-1 gives the whole variable domain DVKVTQSSRYLVKRTGEKVFLECVQDMDHENMFWYRQDPGLGLRLIYFSYDVKMKEKGDIPEGYSVSREKKERFSLILESASTNQTSMYLCASSFLAGGGTEAFFGQGTRLTVV.